This T cell receptor (beta chain) was sequenced for a study of blood T cell repertoires in COVID-19. About the study: COVID-19 samples, acute and convalescent, were from the United States, Italy and Spain. From T cells, B-cell-depleted T cells, or PBMCs came the material, which was cDNA or gDNA.

Original handling: Reference gene primer amplification in the assay estimated nucleated cell counts. The protocol was immunoSEQ multiplex PCR, while the TCRdb copy is restricted to in-frame clones and leaves out a portion. V and J calls and clone size are copied from that table; D and trimming were computed from the DNA. The data hold fewer than 90,000 clones, with nearly 95% observed a single time. With 3 bases clipped from V and 6 bases from J, the junction kept 1 base outside the gene matches. Per germline, CDR1 WNHNN and CDR2 SYGVQD (reference sequence). The CDR3 spans 13 residues. The chain uses TRBV10-1 and TRBJ2-4; TRBD2 matches at 8 bases. Sequences were obtained from peripheral blood. This clonotype was obtained from a human donor with active COVID-19. The donor label of this sample is uncertain. The CDR3 is CASSDSGVNIQYF. CDR3 nucleotides: TGCGCCAGCAGTGATAGCGGGGTAAACATTCAGTACTTC.